This T cell receptor beta chain was captured in a study of molecular identifiers for immune sequencing clone quantification. Naive CD8 library inputs spanned about 18,000 to 1,100,000 sorted cells and 10%, 30% or 50% RNA. A CD8+CD4-CCR7+CD45RA+ phenotype served as the sorting definition for naive CD8 T cells. Trimming pared 0 bases from V and 6 bases from J, leaving 14 bases between. Looked up from germline, CDR1 is SGHVS and CDR2 is FNYEAQ. CDR3 length equals 16 residues. One entry per CDR3 protein, called by TCRdb with MiXCR from the PCR reads. The table shows 60,000 to 70,000 distinct CDR3 sequences, with 18% occurring only once. This clonotype occurred many times. What it binds is not known. Study results and caveats: In naive cells, clones above 20 RNA copies held under 1% of molecules, whereas in effector cells they held over 99%. Spiked TCR RNA from one Jurkat cell reportedly showed up when mixed among roughly 1 million naive cells.

The origin of this receptor is a human donor in good health. Some libraries in this study had Jurkat cell RNA spiked in. The source material was naive CD8+ T cells from blood, with Jurkat cell RNA spiked in. The subset: FACS-sorted CD8+CD4-CCR7+CD45RA+ naive T cells. The chain has TRBV7-6 and TRBJ2-2; TRBD2 might be the D (6 bases). The CDR3 nucleotides are TGTGCCAGCAGCTTAGCGGAGGAGGGCCTAGCCGGGGAGCTGTTTTTT. This translates into CASSLAEEGLAGELFF.